These 32 T cell receptor beta chains came from one sample sequenced in a study of blood T cell repertoires in COVID-19. Sequenced by immunoSEQ multiplex PCR; TCRdb stores in-frame clones only, minus some. The table records about 130,000 clones, around 88% of them present only once. Sequences were obtained from peripheral blood. Every receptor here comes from a woman between 50 and 59 years old who had recovered from COVID-19.

J is TRBJ2-5 and V is TRBV7-2; perhaps TRBD2 as D (6 bases). Trimming took 5 bases from V and 2 from J, leaving 12 bases between them. The CDR3 has 14 amino acids. The germline CDR1 and CDR2 sequences are SGHTA and FQGNSA. The CDR3 sequence: CASSNTGGQETQYF. The CDR3, as DNA: TGTGCCAGCAGCAACACAGGAGGGCAAGAGACCCAGTACTTC.

The chain uses TRBV6-2 or TRBV6-3 and TRBJ2-7; tentative D call: TRBD2 (6 bases). The germline gives CDR1 MNHEY, CDR2 SVGEGT. The CDR3 has 15 residues. With 6 bases removed from V and 0 bases from J, the gap between germline ends came to 15 bases. CDR3 sequence reads: CASSPLAQSSYEQYF. The CDR3 DNA sequence: TGTGCCAGCAGCCCCCTAGCGCAGAGCTCCTACGAGCAGTACTTC.

V is TRBV5-6 and J is TRBJ2-7; 7 nucleotides agree with TRBD1. J lost 4 bases, V lost 2 bases, and 9 bases had no gene match. The germline V gene encodes CDR1 SGHDT and CDR2 YYEEEE. This CDR3 region has 15 residues. The CDR3 bases are TGTGCCAGCAGCTTCCAGACAGGGAGCCTTTACGAGCAGTACTTC. It codes for CASSFQTGSLYEQYF.

This clone was recorded once. CDR3 in amino acids: CASSQEGQVHGQPQHF. The CDR3 DNA follows: TGTGCCAGCAGCCAAGAGGGGCAGGTCCACGGGCAGCCCCAGCATTTT. This chain connects TRBV4-2 to TRBJ1-5, with D possibly matching TRBD1 (5 bases). Germline loops: CDR1 LGHNA, CDR2 YNFKEQ. The ends were cut back, 0 bases at V and 7 bases at J, with 16 bases in the middle. The CDR3 length is 16 residues.

The chain recombines TRBV5-4 with TRBJ2-3, with 7 bases identical to TRBD2. The CDR3 spans 15 residues. Trimming took 5 bases from V and 0 from J; bases not matched to a gene: 6. The V gene's germline CDR1 is SGHNT and CDR2 YYREEE (reference sequence). The CDR3 sequence: CASSRGVASTDTQYF. CDR3 nucleotide sequence: TGTGCCAGCAGTCGGGGGGTGGCGAGCACAGATACGCAGTATTTT.

This rearrangement joins TRBV27 to TRBJ2-2; TRBD1 aligns across 7 bases. The CDR3 runs to 15 residues. Germline CDR1 is MNHEY and CDR2 is SMNVEV (reference sequence). V was clipped by 5 bases and J by 6 bases; unmatched bases: 9. CDR3 nucleotide sequence: TGTGCCAGCAGTCGCCGACAGGGTACCGCCGGGGAGCTGTTTTTT. This encodes CASSRRQGTAGELFF.

The chain has TRBV5-1 and TRBJ2-7; possible D gene TRBD1, 5 bases. The CDR3 consists of 15 residues. CDR1 and CDR2 from the germline V gene are SGHRS and YFSETQ. Deletions cut 2 bases from V and 1 base from J, with 13 bases between. The CDR3 region is CASSFTGERSYEQYF. CDR3 DNA: TGCGCCAGCAGCTTTACAGGAGAGAGGTCCTACGAGCAGTACTTC.

This clone turned up a few times. The V and J genes are TRBV27 and TRBJ1-5; perhaps TRBD1 as D (5 bases). The germline gives CDR1 MNHEY, CDR2 SMNVEV (reference sequence). V was pared by 7 bases and J by 7 bases, with 23 bases between. The CDR3 consists of 16 residues. The DNA for the CDR3 is TGTGCCAGCATTCTCGTAGGGGCACTCACCAGGCAGCCCCAGCATTTT. It codes for CASILVGALTRQPQHF.

The chain recombines TRBV10-3 with TRBJ1-2, with a tentative D call TRBD1 (6 bases). Trimming took off 6 bases at V and 2 bases at J, with 10 bases between the two ends. CDR1 ENHRY and CDR2 SYGVKD come from the germline V gene. There are 13 residues in the CDR3. CDR3 DNA: TGTGCCATCAGCGGGCAGGGGAACTATGGCTACACCTTC. This codes for CAISGQGNYGYTF.

The chain is built from TRBV5-4 and TRBJ2-3; possibly TRBD1 for D (5 bases). V lost 2 bases, J lost 6 bases, and 16 bases lay in between. The CDR3 totals 15 residues. Germline V gene lookup returns CDR1 SGHNT and CDR2 YYREEE (reference sequence). For the CDR3, the DNA is TGTGCCAGCAGCTTTCAGGGTGGCGGTGAGGATACGCAGTATTTT. Its translation: CASSFQGGGEDTQYF.

This clone is a singleton in its sample. The rearrangement joins TRBV7-2 to TRBJ2-5, with 8 bases matching TRBD2. The germline V gene has CDR1 SGHTA and CDR2 FQGNSA. With V trimmed by 1 base and J by 4 bases, 5 bases remained unmatched. This CDR3 has 15 amino acids. CDR3 sequence: CASSLDRLAGETQYF. The CDR3 DNA sequence: TGTGCCAGCAGCTTAGATCGGCTAGCGGGAGAGACCCAGTACTTC.

The V gene is TRBV19, the J gene TRBJ1-6; 9 bases fit TRBD1. Trimming took 2 bases from V and 10 from J; bases not matched to a gene: 15. This CDR3 spans 18 amino acids. Per germline, CDR1 LNHDA and CDR2 SQIVND (reference sequence). CDR3: CASSISGTGLRVMSPLHF. As DNA, the CDR3 is TGTGCCAGTAGTATAAGCGGGACAGGGCTTCGTGTTATGTCACCCCTCCACTTT.

V and J are TRBV7-3 and TRBJ1-1, with D possibly matching TRBD1 (5 bases). The ends were cut back, 1 base at V and 3 bases at J, with 9 bases in the middle. The CDR3 loop spans 14 amino acids. The germline V gene encodes CDR1 SGHTA and CDR2 FQGTGA. The DNA for the CDR3 is TGTGCCAGCAGCTTAAATGGGGGGTACACTGAAGCTTTCTTT. Encoded protein: CASSLNGGYTEAFF.

In its sample, this clone was seen a few times. This chain links TRBV5-4 with TRBJ1-2; TRBD1 matches at 8 bases. The germline CDR1 and CDR2 sequences are SGHNT and YYREEE (reference sequence). The CDR3 loop spans 14 amino acids. Losses at the gene ends were 0 bases for V and 2 bases for J; bases not matched to a gene: 0. The CDR3: CASSLDRGNYGYTF. The DNA of the CDR3 is TGTGCCAGCAGCTTGGACAGGGGGAACTATGGCTACACCTTC.

The chain has TRBV5-1 and TRBJ2-5; D is possibly TRBD1 (6 bases). Germline assignment: CDR1 SGHRS and CDR2 YFSETQ. V lost 2 bases to trimming and J lost 4 bases, with 15 bases between them. The CDR3 loop spans 15 amino acids. This chain's CDR3 is CASSFSRGFRETQYF. As DNA, the CDR3 is TGCGCCAGCAGCTTTTCAAGGGGGTTTAGAGAGACCCAGTACTTC. Combining the CDR3 with reference TRBV5-1 and TRBJ2-5 gives the whole variable domain KAGVTQTPRYLIKTRGQQVTLSCSPISGHRSVSWYQQTPGQGLQFLFEYFSETQRNKGNFPGRFSGRQFSNSRSEMNVSTLELGDSALYLCASSFSRGFRETQYFGPGTRLLVL.

The J gene is TRBJ1-2, the V gene TRBV29-1, with a possible D match to TRBD1 (5 bases). V lost 5 bases and J lost 4, with 11 bases in between. The length of the CDR3 is 12 residues. Germline values: CDR1 SQVTM, CDR2 ANQGSEA. The CDR3 region is CSVLWGFYGYTF. The CDR3 bases are TGCAGCGTTCTGTGGGGCTTCTATGGCTACACCTTC. Looking up the rest from reference TRBV29-1 and TRBJ1-2 gives the full variable domain: SAVISQKPSRDICQRGTSLTIQCQVDSQVTMMFWYRQQPGQSLTLIATANQGSEATYESGFVIDKFPISRPNLTFSTLTVSNMSPEDSSIYLCSVLWGFYGYTFGSGTRLTVV.

The CDR3 DNA is TGTGCCAGTAGTAATACAGTGAACACTGAAGCTTTCTTT. Its protein is CASSNTVNTEAFF. The rearrangement links TRBV19 to TRBJ1-1; D unclear. The length of the CDR3 is 13 residues. Between the trimmed V and J ends, which lost 4 bases and 0 bases, there was a span of 6 bases. Germline-derived CDR1 and CDR2 are LNHDA and SQIVND (reference sequence).

This chain connects TRBV9 to TRBJ2-7, with 8 positions matching TRBD1. Germline trimming cut 7 bases from V and 3 bases from J; bases unmatched to any gene: 6. Germline CDR1 reads SGDLS; CDR2 reads YYNGEE. The CDR3 is made up of 13 amino acids. CDR3 nucleotides: TGTGCCAGCCTTAGGACAGGGTTCTACGAGCAGTACTTC. Amino acids: CASLRTGFYEQYF.

The gene calls are TRBV24-1 and TRBJ2-1; the match to TRBD1 covers 10 bases. This CDR3 has 16 amino acids. With V trimmed by 0 bases and J by 6 bases, 4 bases remained unmatched. CDR1 is KGHDR, CDR2 SFDVKD, per germline. The DNA of the CDR3 is TGTGCCACCAGTGATTTGCACCGGACAGGGGGCAATGAGCAGTTCTTC. This gives the protein CATSDLHRTGGNEQFF.

The genes are TRBV28 and TRBJ1-2; 7 bases are shared with TRBD1. The length of the CDR3 is 14 residues. Losses at the gene ends were 7 bases for V and 9 bases for J; bases not matched to a gene: 14. The germline CDR1 and CDR2 sequences are MDHEN and SYDVKM. In DNA form, the CDR3 reads TGTGCCAGCACCCACTCGGACAGGCTTGACCGCTACACCTTC. The encoded protein is CASTHSDRLDRYTF.

V and J are TRBV19 and TRBJ2-7; 8 bases agree with TRBD1. This CDR3 region has 14 residues. V lost 3 bases and J lost 5; bases outside the gene matches: 6. The germline gives CDR1 LNHDA, CDR2 SQIVND (reference sequence). The CDR3 spells CASSIRTGSHEQYF. CDR3 DNA sequence: TGTGCCAGTAGTATTAGGACAGGGTCGCACGAGCAGTACTTC.

This clone was seen more than once but under ten times. This chain connects TRBV7-2 to TRBJ2-1, with 7 bases aligning to TRBD2. Germline V CDR1 and CDR2: SGHTA, FQGNSA. The CDR3 spans 14 residues. The V segment lost 2 bases and the J segment 7 bases; nucleotides outside the gene matches: 5. The CDR3 loop reads CASSLFGGSNEQFF. The CDR3 coding sequence is TGTGCCAGCAGCTTATTTGGCGGGAGTAATGAGCAGTTCTTC.

The chain combines TRBV28 with TRBJ1-1; TRBD1 is a possible D gene (6 bases). The CDR3 length is 16 residues. Trimming took off 8 bases at V and 4 bases at J, with 23 bases between the two ends. Germline V gives CDR1 MDHEN, CDR2 SYDVKM. The CDR3 here is CASATLGGGAATEAFF. The CDR3 nucleotides are TGTGCCAGCGCGACGCTGGGGGGGGGCGCCGCCACTGAAGCTTTCTTT. The full variable domain, rest sourced from reference TRBV28 and TRBJ1-1, is DVKVTQSSRYLVKRTGEKVFLECVQDMDHENMFWYRQDPGLGLRLIYFSYDVKMKEKGDIPEGYSVSREKKERFSLILESASTNQTSMYLCASATLGGGAATEAFFGQGTRLTVV.

This clone was seen a single time. This chain connects TRBV6-5 to TRBJ2-3, with D possibly TRBD1 on 7 matching bases. The CDR3 length is 14 residues. V dropped 4 bases and J dropped 5 bases, with 13 bases sitting between them. Per the germline V gene, CDR1 is MNHEY and CDR2 is SVGAGI. The CDR3 region has the DNA TGTGCCAGCAGTTGGCAGGGGGGCCGAGATACGCAGTATTTT. It codes for CASSWQGGRDTQYF.

The genes are TRBV11-2 and TRBJ1-6; no clear D gene. Between the trimmed V and J ends, which lost 5 bases and 4 bases, there was a span of 9 bases. The CDR3 runs to 14 residues. Per germline, CDR1 SGHAT and CDR2 FQNNGV. In DNA form, the CDR3 reads TGTGCCAGCAGCGTCGGGGTGTATAATTCACCCCTCCACTTT. As protein: CASSVGVYNSPLHF.

This clone has just one count. The chain combines TRBV4-2 with TRBJ2-2; no definite D call. With 3 bases removed from V and 3 bases from J, the gap between germline ends came to 11 bases. Germline values: CDR1 LGHNA, CDR2 YNFKEQ. This CDR3 has 15 residues. As DNA, the CDR3 is TGTGCCAGCAGCCAGGCTAGTGGGTACACCGGGGAGCTGTTTTTT. Translation: CASSQASGYTGELFF.

The V call is TRBV2, the J call TRBJ2-2; 9 bases map to TRBD1. V trimming: 6 bases; J trimming: 5 bases; junction bases outside the gene matches: 7. The germline V gene has CDR1 SNHLY and CDR2 FYNNEI. There are 15 residues in the CDR3. For the CDR3, the DNA is TGTGCCAGCAGCGGACAGGGGAAGGGGACCGGGGAGCTGTTTTTT. This translates into CASSGQGKGTGELFF.

The rearrangement joins TRBV18 to TRBJ2-5, with D possibly matching TRBD2 (6 bases). V was clipped by 3 bases and J by 4 bases, with 15 bases between them. CDR3 length equals 15 residues. The germline gives CDR1 KGHSH, CDR2 LQKENI. The CDR3 reads CASSPGAVGGETQYF. CDR3 nucleotide sequence: TGTGCCAGCTCACCTGGGGCGGTCGGGGGAGAGACCCAGTACTTC.

The J gene is TRBJ2-1, the V gene TRBV10-3; 9 bases agree with TRBD2. This CDR3 has 14 residues. V trimming: 4 bases; J trimming: 6 bases; junction bases outside the gene matches: 4. Germline V gene lookup returns CDR1 ENHRY and CDR2 SYGVKD. CDR3: CAISASGMGNEQFF. The CDR3 coding sequence is TGTGCCATCAGTGCTAGCGGGATGGGCAATGAGCAGTTCTTC.

This rearrangement joins TRBV25-1 to TRBJ1-1, with D possibly TRBD1 on 5 matching bases. The CDR3 length is 13 residues. Germline V CDR1 and CDR2: MGHDK, SYGVNS. V lost 1 base and J lost 5, with 8 bases in between. The CDR3: CASSEWGRTEAFF. The CDR3 coding sequence is TGTGCCAGCAGTGAATGGGGGAGGACTGAAGCTTTCTTT.

The genes are TRBV30 and TRBJ1-3; possible D gene TRBD1, 6 bases. CDR1 and CDR2 from the germline V gene are GTSNPN and SVGIG (reference sequence). The CDR3 has 15 residues. V lost 0 bases and J 1 base, leaving 10 bases between the germline ends. The CDR3 loop is CAWSVMGASGNTIYF. The CDR3 DNA sequence: TGTGCCTGGAGTGTAATGGGGGCGTCTGGAAACACCATATATTTT.

CDR3 coding DNA: TGCAGTGCTAGTAGAGGAGGGGCCAATAATTCACCCCTCCACTTT. Translating it yields CSASRGGANNSPLHF. The chain recombines TRBV20-1 with TRBJ1-6; TRBD1 might be the D (5 bases). V lost 3 bases to trimming and J lost 5 bases, with 14 bases between them. The CDR3 has 15 amino acids. CDR1 DFQATT and CDR2 SNEGSKA come from the germline V gene (reference sequence).